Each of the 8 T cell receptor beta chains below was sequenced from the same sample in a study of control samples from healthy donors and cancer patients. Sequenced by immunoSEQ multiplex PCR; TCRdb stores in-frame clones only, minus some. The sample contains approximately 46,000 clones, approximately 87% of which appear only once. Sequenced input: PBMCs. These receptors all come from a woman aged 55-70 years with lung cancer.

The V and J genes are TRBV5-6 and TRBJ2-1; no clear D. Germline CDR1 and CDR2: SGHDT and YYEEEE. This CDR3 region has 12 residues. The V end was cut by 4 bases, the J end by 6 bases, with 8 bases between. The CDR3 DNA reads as TGTGCCAGCAGCCCGGACCGCAATGAGCAGTTCTTC. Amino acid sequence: CASSPDRNEQFF. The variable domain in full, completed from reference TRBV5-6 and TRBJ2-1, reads DAGVTQSPTHLIKTRGQQVTLRCSPKSGHDTVSWYQQALGQGPQFIFQYYEEEERQRGNFPDRFSGHQFPNYSSELNVNALLLGDSALYLCASSPDRNEQFFGPGTRLTVL.

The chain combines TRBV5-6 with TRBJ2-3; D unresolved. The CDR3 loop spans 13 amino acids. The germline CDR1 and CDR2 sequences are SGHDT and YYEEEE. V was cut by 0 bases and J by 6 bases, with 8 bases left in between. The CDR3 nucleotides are TGTGCCAGCAGCTTGGACGCTCCCGATACGCAGTATTTT. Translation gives CASSLDAPDTQYF.

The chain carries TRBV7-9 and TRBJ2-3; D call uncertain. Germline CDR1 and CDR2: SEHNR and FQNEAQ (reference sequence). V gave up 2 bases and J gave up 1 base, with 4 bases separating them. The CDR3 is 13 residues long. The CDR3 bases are TGTGCCAGCAGCTTATTCGGCACAGATACGCAGTATTTT. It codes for CASSLFGTDTQYF.

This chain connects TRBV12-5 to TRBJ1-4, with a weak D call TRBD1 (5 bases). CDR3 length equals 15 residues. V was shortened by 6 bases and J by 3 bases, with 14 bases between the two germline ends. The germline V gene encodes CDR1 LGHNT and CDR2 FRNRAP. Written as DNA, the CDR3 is TGTGCTAGTGGGGGGGTGAAGGCCCCTAATGAAAAACTGTTTTTT. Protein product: CASGGVKAPNEKLFF.

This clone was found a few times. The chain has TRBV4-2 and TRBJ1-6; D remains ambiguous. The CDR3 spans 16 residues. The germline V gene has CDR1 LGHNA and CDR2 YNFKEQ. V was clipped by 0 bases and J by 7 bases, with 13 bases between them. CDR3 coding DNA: TGTGCCAGCAGCCAAGAGGAGGCACAGCAAAATTCACCCCTCCACTTT. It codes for CASSQEEAQQNSPLHF.

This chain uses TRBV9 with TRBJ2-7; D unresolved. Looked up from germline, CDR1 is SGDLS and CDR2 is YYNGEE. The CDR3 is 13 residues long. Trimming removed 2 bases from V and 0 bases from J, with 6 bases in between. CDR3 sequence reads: CASSVADSYEQYF. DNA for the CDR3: TGTGCCAGCAGCGTGGCGGACTCCTACGAGCAGTACTTC.

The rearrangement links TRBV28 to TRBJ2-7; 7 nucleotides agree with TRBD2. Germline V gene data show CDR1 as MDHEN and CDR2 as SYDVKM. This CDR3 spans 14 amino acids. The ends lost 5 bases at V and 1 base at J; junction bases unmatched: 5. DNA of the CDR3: TGTGCCAGCAGTCGTCAGGGAGGGTCCTACGAGCAGTACTTC. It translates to CASSRQGGSYEQYF.

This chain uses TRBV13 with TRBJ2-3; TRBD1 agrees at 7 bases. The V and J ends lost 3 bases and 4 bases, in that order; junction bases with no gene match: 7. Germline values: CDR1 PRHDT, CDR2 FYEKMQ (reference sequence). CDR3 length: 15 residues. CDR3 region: CASSLETQGADTQYF. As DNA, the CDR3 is TGTGCCAGCAGCTTGGAGACTCAGGGGGCAGATACGCAGTATTTT.